This T cell receptor (beta chain) was found in a study of blood T cell repertoires in COVID-19. Whole-study context: Sources were T cells, B-cell-depleted T cells, or PBMCs; the material itself was cDNA or gDNA.

Germline V lookup: CDR1 MGHRA, CDR2 YSYEKL. The CDR3 is made up of 14 amino acids. V lost 3 bases and J lost 2, with 9 bases in between. As originally analysed: Cell counts per sample came from amplifying reference gene primers. Using immunoSEQ multiplex PCR, the repertoire was profiled, and TCRdb retains in-frame clones only, with some absent. The V and J calls and the clone size are those of that table, but D and trimming were determined from the DNA. The profile shows about 240,000 clones, 83% of them singletons. The receptor comes from a woman in her forties who had been exposed to COVID-19. The chain joins TRBV4-1 to TRBJ2-3; weak D call: TRBD1 (5 bases). The sample consisted of PBMCs or T cells enriched from blood (not recorded which). CDR3 residues: CASSQDTNTDTQYF. CDR3 coding DNA: TGCGCCAGCAGCCAGGACACTAACACAGATACGCAGTATTTT.